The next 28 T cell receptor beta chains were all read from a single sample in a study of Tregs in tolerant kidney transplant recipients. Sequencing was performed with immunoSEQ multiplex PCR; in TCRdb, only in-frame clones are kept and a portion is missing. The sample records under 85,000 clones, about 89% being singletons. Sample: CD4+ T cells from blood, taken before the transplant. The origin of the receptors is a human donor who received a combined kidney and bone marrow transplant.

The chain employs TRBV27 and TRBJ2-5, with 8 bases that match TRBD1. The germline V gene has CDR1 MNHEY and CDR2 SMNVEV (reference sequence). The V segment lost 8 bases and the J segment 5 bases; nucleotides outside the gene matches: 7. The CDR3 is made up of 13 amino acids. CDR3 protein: CASGDRPRETQYF. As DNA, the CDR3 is TGTGCCAGCGGGGACAGGCCCCGGGAGACCCAGTACTTC.

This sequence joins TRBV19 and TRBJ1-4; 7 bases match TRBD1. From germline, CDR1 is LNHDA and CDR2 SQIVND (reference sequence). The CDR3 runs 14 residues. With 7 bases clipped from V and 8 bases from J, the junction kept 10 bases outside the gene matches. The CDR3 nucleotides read TGTGCCAGTACCGAAGGGGGCGCGCGGGAAAAACTGTTTTTT. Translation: CASTEGGAREKLFF.

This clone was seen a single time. CDR3 sequence reads: CASTSGRQGTFGANVLTF. CDR3 nucleotide sequence: TGTGCCAGCACCTCCGGCCGGCAGGGAACGTTTGGGGCCAACGTCCTGACTTTC. The V and J genes are TRBV7-9 and TRBJ2-6, with D tentatively TRBD1 (5 bases). This CDR3 is 18 amino acids long. CDR1 is SEHNR, CDR2 FQNEAQ, per germline (reference sequence). Trimming shortened V by 7 bases and J by 3 bases, and 22 bases separated the two germline ends.

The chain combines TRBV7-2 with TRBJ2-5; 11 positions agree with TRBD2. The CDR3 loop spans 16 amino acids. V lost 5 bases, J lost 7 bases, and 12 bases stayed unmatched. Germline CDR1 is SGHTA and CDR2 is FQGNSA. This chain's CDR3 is CASSATSGGGFRTQYF. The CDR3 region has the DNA TGTGCCAGCAGCGCCACTAGCGGGGGAGGGTTTAGGACCCAGTACTTC.

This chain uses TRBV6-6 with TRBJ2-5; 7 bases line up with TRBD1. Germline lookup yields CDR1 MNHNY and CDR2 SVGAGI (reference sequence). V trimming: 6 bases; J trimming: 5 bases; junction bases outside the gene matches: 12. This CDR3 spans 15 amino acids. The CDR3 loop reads CASRFDRVSDETQYF. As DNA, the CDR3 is TGTGCCAGCAGATTCGACAGGGTGTCCGACGAGACCCAGTACTTC.

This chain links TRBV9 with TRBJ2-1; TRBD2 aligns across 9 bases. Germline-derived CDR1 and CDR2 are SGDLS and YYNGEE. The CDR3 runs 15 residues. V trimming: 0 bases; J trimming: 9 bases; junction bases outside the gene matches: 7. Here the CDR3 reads CASSVGGSGSGEQFF. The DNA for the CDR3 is TGTGCCAGCAGCGTAGGGGGTAGCGGGAGCGGTGAGCAGTTCTTC.

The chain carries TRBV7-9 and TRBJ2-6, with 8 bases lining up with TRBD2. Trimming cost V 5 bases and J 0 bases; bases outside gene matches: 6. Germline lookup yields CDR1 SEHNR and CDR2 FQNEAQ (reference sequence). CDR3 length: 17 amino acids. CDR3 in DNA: TGTGCCAGCAGCCTGACTAGCGCCTACTCTGGGGCCAACGTCCTGACTTTC. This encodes CASSLTSAYSGANVLTF.

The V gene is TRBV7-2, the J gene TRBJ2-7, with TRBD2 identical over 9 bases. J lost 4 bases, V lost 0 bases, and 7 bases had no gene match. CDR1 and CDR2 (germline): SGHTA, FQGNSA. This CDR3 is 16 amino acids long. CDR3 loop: CASSLAGGTSTYEQYF. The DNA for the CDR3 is TGTGCCAGCAGCTTAGCGGGCGGGACTAGCACATACGAGCAGTACTTC.

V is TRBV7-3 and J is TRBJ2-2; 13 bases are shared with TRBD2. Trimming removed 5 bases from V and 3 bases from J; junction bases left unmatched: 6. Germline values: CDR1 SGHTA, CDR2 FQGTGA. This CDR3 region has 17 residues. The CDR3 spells CASSPLTSGGYTGELFF. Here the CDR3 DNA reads TGTGCCAGCAGCCCACTGACTAGCGGGGGGTACACCGGGGAGCTGTTTTTT.

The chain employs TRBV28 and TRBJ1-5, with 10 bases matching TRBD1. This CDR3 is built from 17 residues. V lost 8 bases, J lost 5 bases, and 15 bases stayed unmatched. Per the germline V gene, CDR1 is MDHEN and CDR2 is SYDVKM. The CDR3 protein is CASGWTGGVGGDQPQHF. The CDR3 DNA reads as TGTGCCAGCGGGTGGACAGGGGGTGTCGGAGGGGATCAGCCCCAGCATTTT.

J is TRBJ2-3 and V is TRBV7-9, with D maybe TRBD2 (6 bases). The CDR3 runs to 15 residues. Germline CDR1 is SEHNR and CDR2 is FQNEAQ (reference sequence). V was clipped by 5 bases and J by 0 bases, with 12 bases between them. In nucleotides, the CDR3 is TGTGCCAGCAGCCCGACTGGGACTAGCACAGATACGCAGTATTTT. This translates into CASSPTGTSTDTQYF.

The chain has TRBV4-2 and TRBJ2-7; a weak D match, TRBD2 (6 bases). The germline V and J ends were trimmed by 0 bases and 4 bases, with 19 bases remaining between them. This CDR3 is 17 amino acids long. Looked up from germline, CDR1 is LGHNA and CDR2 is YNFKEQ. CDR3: CASSQETLPASVYEQYF. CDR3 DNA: TGTGCCAGCAGCCAAGAAACCCTGCCGGCTAGCGTGTACGAGCAGTACTTC.

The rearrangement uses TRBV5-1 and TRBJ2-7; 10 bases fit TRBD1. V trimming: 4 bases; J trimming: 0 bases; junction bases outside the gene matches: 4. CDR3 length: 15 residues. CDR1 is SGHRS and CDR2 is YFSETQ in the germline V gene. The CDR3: CASSTGTGVSYEQYF. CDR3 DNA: TGCGCCAGCAGCACCGGGACAGGGGTCTCCTACGAGCAGTACTTC.

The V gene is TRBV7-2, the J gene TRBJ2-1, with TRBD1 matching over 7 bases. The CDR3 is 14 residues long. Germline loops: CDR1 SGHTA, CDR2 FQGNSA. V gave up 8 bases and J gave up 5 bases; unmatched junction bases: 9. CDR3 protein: CASSSGQRNNEQFF. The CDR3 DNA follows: TGTGCCAGCTCCTCGGGACAGAGGAACAATGAGCAGTTCTTC.

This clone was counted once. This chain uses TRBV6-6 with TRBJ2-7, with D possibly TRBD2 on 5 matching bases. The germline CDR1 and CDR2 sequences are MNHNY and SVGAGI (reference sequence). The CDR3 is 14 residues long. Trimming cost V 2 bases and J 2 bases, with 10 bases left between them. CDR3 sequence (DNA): TGTGCCAGCAGTTACGCGGGCCCGCCCTACGAGCAGTACTTC. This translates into CASSYAGPPYEQYF.

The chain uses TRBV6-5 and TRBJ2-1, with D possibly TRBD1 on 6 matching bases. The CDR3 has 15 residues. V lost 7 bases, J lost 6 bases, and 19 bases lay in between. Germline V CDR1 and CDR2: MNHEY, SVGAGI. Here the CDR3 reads CASTRGSQQGNEQFF. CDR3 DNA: TGTGCCAGCACCAGGGGATCGCAGCAGGGCAATGAGCAGTTCTTC.

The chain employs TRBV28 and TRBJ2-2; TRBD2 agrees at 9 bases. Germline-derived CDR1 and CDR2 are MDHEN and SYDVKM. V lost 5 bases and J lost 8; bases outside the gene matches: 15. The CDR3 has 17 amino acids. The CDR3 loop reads CASSPPRVAGAVGELFF. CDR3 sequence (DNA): TGTGCCAGCAGTCCCCCCCGGGTAGCGGGAGCCGTAGGGGAGCTGTTTTTT.

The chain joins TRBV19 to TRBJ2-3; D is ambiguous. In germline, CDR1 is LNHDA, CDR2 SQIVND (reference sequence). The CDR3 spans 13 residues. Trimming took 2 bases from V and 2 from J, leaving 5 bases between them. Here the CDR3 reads CASSIRFTDTQYF. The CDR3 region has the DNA TGTGCCAGTAGTATACGGTTCACAGATACGCAGTATTTT. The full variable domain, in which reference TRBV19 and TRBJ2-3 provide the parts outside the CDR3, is DGGITQSPKYLFRKEGQNVTLSCEQNLNHDAMYWYRQDPGQGLRLIYYSQIVNDFQKGDIAEGYSVSREKKESFPLTVTSAQKNPTAFYLCASSIRFTDTQYFGPGTRLTVL.

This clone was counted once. CDR3 protein: CASSQDGGEDTQYF. CDR3 bases: TGTGCCAGCAGCCAAGATGGGGGGGAAGATACGCAGTATTTT. This chain joins TRBV4-2 and TRBJ2-3; 7 bases are shared with TRBD2. With 0 bases clipped from V and 5 bases from J, the junction kept 2 bases outside the gene matches. CDR3 length: 14 amino acids. The germline V gene encodes CDR1 LGHNA and CDR2 YNFKEQ.

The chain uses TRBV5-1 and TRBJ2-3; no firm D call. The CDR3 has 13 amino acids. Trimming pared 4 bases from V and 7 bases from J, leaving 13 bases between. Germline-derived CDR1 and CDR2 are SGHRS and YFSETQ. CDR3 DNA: TGCGCCAGCAGCCCGGAGTCAGTGAATACGCAGTATTTT. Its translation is CASSPESVNTQYF.

The CDR3 DNA follows: TGTGCCAGTAGTATGGGACAGGGGATAGACCTAGGCTATGGCTACACCTTC. As protein: CASSMGQGIDLGYGYTF. V and J are TRBV19 and TRBJ1-2; 10 nucleotides match TRBD1. The CDR3 runs 17 residues. Per germline, CDR1 LNHDA and CDR2 SQIVND (reference sequence). V lost 3 bases, J lost 4 bases, and 11 bases stayed unmatched.

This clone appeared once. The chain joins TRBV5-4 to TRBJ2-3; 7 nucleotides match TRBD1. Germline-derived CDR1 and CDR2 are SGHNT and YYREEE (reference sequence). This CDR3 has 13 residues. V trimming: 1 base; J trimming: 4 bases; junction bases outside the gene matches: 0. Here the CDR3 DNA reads TGTGCCAGCAGCTTGCAGGGGGCAGATACGCAGTATTTT. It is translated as CASSLQGADTQYF.

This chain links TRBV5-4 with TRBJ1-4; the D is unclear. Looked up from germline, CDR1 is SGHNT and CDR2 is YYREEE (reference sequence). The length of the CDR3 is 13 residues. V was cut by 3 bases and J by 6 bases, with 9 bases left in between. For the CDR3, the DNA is TGTGCCAGCAGCTCACGGCGGGATGAAAAACTGTTTTTT. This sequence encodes CASSSRRDEKLFF.

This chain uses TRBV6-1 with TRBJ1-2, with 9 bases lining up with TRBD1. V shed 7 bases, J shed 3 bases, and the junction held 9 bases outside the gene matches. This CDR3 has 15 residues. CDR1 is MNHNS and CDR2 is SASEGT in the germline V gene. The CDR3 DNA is TGTGCCAGCAAGACCGGGACAGGGAGGGACTATGGCTACACCTTC. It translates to CASKTGTGRDYGYTF.

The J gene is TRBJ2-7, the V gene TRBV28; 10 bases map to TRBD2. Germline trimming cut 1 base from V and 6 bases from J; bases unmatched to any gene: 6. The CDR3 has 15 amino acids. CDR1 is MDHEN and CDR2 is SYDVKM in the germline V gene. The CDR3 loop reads CASSLLASGSSEQYF. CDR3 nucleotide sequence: TGTGCCAGCAGTTTATTGGCTAGCGGGAGTAGCGAGCAGTACTTC.

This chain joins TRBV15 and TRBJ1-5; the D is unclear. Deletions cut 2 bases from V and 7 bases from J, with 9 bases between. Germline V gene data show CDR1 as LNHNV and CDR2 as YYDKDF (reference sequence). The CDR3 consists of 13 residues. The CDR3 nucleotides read TGTGCCACCAGCAGACAGGTAAACCAGCCCCAGCATTTT. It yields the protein CATSRQVNQPQHF.

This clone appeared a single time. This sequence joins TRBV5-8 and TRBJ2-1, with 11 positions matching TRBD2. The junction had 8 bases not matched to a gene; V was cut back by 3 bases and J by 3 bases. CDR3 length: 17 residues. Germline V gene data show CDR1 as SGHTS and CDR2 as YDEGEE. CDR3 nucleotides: TGTGCCAGCAGCTCACTAGCGGGAGAGCTCTTCTACAATGAGCAGTTCTTC. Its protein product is CASSSLAGELFYNEQFF. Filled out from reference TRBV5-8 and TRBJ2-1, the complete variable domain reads EAGVTQSPTHLIKTRGQQATLRCSPISGHTSVYWYQQALGLGLQFLLWYDEGEERNRGNFPPRFSGRQFPNYSSELNVNALELEDSALYLCASSSLAGELFYNEQFFGPGTRLTVL.

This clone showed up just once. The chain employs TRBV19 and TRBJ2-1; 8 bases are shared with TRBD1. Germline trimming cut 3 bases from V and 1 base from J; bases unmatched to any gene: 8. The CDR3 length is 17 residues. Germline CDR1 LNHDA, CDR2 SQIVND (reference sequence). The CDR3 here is CASSMSHRDRSYNEQFF. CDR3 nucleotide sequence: TGTGCCAGTAGTATGTCTCACCGGGACAGGTCCTACAATGAGCAGTTCTTC. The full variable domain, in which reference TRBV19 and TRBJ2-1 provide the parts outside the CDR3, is DGGITQSPKYLFRKEGQNVTLSCEQNLNHDAMYWYRQDPGQGLRLIYYSQIVNDFQKGDIAEGYSVSREKKESFPLTVTSAQKNPTAFYLCASSMSHRDRSYNEQFFGPGTRLTVL.